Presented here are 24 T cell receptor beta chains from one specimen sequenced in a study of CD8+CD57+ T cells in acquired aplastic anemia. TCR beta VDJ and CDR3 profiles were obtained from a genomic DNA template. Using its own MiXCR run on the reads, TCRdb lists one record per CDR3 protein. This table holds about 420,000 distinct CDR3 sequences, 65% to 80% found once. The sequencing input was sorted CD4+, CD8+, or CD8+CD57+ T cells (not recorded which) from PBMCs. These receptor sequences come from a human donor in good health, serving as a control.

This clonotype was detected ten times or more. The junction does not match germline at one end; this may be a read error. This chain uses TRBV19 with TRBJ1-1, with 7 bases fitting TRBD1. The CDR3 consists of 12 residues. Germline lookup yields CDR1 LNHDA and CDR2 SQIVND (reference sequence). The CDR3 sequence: CASSTTGAEALF. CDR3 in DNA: TGTGCCAGTAGTACCACAGGGGCTGAAGCTCTCTTT.

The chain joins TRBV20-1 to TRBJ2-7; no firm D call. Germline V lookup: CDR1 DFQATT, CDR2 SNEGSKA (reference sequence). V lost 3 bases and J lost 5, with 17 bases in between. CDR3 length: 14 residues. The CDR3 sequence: CSASPVNSNHEQYF. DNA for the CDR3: TGCAGTGCTAGTCCCGTAAATAGCAACCACGAGCAGTACTTC.

In nucleotides, the CDR3 is TGCGCCAGCAGCGCTGATACAGATACGCAAGCTTTCTTT. Encoded protein: CASSADTDTQAFF. The gene calls are TRBV5-1 and TRBJ1-1; no clear D. V lost 4 bases to trimming and J lost 9 bases, with 16 bases between them. The CDR3 consists of 13 residues. Germline loops: CDR1 SGHRS, CDR2 YFSETQ. The full variable domain, in which reference TRBV5-1 and TRBJ1-1 provide the parts outside the CDR3, is KAGVTQTPRYLIKTRGQQVTLSCSPISGHRSVSWYQQTPGQGLQFLFEYFSETQRNKGNFPGRFSGRQFSNSRSEMNVSTLELGDSALYLCASSADTDTQAFFGQGTRLTVV.

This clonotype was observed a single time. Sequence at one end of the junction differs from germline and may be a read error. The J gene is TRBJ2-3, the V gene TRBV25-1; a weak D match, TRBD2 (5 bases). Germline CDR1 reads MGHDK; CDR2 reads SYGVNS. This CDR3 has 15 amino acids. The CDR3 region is CASSDPGGTYNEQYF. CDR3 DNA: TGTGCCAGCAGTGATCCCGGAGGCACCTACAATGAGCAGTACTTT.

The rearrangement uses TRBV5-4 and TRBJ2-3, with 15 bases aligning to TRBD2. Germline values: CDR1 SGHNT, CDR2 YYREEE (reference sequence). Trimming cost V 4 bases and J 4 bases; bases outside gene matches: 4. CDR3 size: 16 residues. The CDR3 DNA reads TGTGCCAGCAGCGACTGGACTAGCGGGGGGGCAGATACGCAGTATTTT. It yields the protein CASSDWTSGGADTQYF.

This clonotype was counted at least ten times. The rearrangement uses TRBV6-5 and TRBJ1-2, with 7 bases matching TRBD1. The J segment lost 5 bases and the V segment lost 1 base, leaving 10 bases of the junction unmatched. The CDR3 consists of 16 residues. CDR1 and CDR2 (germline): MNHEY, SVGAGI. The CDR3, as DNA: TGTGCCAGCAGTTACTGGTACAGGGGCGGGGAGTATGGCTACACCTTC. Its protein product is CASSYWYRGGEYGYTF.

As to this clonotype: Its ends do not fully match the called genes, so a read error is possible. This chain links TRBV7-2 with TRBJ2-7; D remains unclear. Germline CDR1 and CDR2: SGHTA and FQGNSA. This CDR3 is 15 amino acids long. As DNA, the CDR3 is TGTGCCAGCAGCTTAGCCCCCCTGAACACGGAAGCGCTCTTCTTC. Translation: CASSLAPLNTEALFF.

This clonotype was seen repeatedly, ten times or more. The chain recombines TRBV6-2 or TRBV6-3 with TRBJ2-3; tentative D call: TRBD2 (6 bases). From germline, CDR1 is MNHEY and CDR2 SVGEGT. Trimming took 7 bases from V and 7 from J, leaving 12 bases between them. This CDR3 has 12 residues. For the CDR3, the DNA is TGTGCCAGCAACGCGGGGATGAATACGCAGTATTTT. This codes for CASNAGMNTQYF.

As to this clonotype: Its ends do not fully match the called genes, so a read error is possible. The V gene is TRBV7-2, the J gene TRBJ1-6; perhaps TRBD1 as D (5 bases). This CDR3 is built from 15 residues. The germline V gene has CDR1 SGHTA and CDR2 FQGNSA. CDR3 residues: CASSLAPAGFSDLHF. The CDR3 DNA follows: TGCGCCAGCAGCTTGGCCCCAGCAGGGTTTTCAGATCTCCACTTT.

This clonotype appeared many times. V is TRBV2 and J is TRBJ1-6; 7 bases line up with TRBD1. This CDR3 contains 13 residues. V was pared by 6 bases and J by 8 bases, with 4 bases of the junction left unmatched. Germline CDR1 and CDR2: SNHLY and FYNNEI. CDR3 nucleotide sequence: TGTGCCAGCAGGACAGGGAACCATTCACCCCTCCACTTT. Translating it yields CASRTGNHSPLHF. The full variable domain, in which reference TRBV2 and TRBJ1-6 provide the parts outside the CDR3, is EPEVTQTPSHQVTQMGQEVILRCVPISNHLYFYWYRQILGQKVEFLVSFYNNEISEKSEIFDDQFSVERPDGSNFTLKIRSTKLEDSAMYFCASRTGNHSPLHFGNGTRLTVT.

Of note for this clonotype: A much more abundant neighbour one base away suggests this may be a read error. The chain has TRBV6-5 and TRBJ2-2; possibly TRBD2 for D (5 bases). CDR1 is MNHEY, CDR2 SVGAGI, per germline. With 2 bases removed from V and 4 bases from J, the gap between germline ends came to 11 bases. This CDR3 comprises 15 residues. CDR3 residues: CASSYPAVSTGELFF. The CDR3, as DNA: TGTGCCAGCAGTTACCCAGCGGTGAGCACCGGGGAGCTGTTTTTT.

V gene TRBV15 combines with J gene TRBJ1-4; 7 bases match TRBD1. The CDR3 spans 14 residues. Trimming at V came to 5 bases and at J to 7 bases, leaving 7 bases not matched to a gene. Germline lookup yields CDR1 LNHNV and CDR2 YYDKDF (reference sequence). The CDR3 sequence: CATSGTETGEKLFF. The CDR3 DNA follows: TGTGCCACCAGCGGGACAGAAACGGGTGAAAAACTGTTTTTT. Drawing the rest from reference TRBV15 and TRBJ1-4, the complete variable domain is DAMVIQNPRYQVTQFGKPVTLSCSQTLNHNVMYWYQQKSSQAPKLLFHYYDKDFNNEADTPDNFQSRRPNTSFCFLDIRSPGLGDTAMYLCATSGTETGEKLFFGSGTQLSVL.

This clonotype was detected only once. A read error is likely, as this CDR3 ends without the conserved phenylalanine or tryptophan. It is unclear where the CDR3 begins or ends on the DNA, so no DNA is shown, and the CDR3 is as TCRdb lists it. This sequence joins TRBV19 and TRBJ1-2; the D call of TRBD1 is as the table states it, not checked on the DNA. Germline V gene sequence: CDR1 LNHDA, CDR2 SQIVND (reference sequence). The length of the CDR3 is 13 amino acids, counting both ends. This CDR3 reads CASSIGGVAGANV.

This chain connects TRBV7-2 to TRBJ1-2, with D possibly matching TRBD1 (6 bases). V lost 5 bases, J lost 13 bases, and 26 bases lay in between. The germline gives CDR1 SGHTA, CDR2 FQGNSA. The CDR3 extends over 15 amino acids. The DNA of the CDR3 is TGTGCCAGCAGCAAAGGGGGGGAGCAAGGTCATGCCTTCACCTTC. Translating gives CASSKGGEQGHAFTF.

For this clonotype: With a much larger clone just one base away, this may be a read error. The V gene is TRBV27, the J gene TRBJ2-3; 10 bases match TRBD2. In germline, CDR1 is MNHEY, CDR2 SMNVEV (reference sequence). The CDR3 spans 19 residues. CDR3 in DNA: TGTGACAGCACCCCTCACCCATCGCTAGCGGGGGAACCCACAGATACGCAGTATTTT. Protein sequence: CDSTPHPSLAGEPTDTQYF.

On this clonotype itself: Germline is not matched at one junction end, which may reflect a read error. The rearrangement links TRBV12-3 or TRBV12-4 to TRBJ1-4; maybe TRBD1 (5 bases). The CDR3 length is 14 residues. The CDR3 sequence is CASRRQMTNEKLFF. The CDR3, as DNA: TGTGCCAGCAGGCGACAGATGACTAATGAAAAACTGTTTTTC.

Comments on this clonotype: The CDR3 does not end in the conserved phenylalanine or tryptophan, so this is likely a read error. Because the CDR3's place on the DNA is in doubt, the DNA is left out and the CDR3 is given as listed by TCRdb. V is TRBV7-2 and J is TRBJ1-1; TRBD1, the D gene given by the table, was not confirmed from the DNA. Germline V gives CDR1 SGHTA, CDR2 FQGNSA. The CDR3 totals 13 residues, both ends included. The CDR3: CASIFTGAGYGFT.

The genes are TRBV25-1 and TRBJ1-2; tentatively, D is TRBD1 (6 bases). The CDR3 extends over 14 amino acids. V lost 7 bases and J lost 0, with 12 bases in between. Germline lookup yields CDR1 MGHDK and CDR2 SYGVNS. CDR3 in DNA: TGTGCCAGCACTACAGGGTTGACTAACTATGGCTACACCTTC. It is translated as CASTTGLTNYGYTF.

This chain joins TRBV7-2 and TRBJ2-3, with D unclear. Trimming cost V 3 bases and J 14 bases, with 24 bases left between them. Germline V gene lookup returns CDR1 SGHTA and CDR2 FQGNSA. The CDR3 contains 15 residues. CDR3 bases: TGTGCCAGCAGCTTCTCGCGCATCTCGGCCAACGTCCTGTATTTT. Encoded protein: CASSFSRISANVLYF.

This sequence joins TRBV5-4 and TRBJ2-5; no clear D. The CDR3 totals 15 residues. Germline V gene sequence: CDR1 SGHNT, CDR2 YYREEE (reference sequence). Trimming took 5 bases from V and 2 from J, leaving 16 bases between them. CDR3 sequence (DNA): TGTGCCAGCAGTTTAGAGCCGGTAACACAAGAGACCCAGTACTTC. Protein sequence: CASSLEPVTQETQYF.

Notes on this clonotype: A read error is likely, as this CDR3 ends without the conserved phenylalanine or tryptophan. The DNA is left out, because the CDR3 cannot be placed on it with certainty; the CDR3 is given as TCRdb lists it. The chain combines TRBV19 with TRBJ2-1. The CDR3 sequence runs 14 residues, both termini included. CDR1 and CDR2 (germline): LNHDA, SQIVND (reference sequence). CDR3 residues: CASQNSYYGYTFGS.

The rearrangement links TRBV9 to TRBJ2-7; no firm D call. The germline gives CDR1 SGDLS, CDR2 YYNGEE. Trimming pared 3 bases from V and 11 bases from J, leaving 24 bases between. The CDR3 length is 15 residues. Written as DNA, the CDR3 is TGTGCCAGCAGCGAAGATACGTCAGTTTATGGCTACAAGTACTTC. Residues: CASSEDTSVYGYKYF.

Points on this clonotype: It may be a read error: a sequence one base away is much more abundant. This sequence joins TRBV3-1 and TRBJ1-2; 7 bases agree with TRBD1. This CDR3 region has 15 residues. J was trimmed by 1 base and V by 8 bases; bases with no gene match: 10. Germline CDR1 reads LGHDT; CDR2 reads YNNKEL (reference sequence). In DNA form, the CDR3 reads TGTGCCAGCGGGGGGCGGGGACAGAATAACTATGGCTACACCTTC. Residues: CASGGRGQNNYGYTF.

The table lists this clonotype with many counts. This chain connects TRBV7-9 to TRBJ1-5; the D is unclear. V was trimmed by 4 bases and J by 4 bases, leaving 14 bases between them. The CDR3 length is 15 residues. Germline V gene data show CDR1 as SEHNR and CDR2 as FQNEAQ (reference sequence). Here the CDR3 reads CASSWGGSGNQPQHF. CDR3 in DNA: TGTGCCAGCAGCTGGGGTGGCTCTGGGAATCAGCCCCAGCATTTT.